This TCR beta chain was observed in a study of cytomegalovirus exposure and HLA in healthy donors (TCRdb year 2017). For the study in its entirety: An earlier analysis of approximately 640 of the donors reported more than 250 Gb of sequence data and around 120 million unique TCR beta sequences from around 200 million T cells. Around 330 gigabases of sequencing data and around 85 million unique TCR sequences made up an early release that covered several hundred HLA-typed donors. Of the 350 to 450 genotyped donors, 75% to 85% were placed in the genetic ancestry cluster associated with self-reported Caucasian donors. The study was designed to test whether signatures of past pathogen exposure could be identified by cataloging public T cell receptors. The T cell repertoires of around 730 subjects were profiled by immunosequencing and related to cytomegalovirus serostatus. In addition to the first cohort of 666 subjects, a separate validation cohort of some 120 different subjects was used. To predict cytomegalovirus infection status, the study brought together high-throughput TCR immunosequencing, statistical association of individual TCRs with disease status, and machine learning. In a later analysis, previously published TCR beta repertoires from 500 to 750 donors were re-analyzed and high-resolution HLA genotyping was added so that TCR occurrence patterns could be studied. Rather than using new phenotypic data, the later analysis identified candidate immune exposures from TCR beta sequences and from how often those sequences occurred across donors. An earlier analysis of approximately 640 of the donors applied high-throughput TCR beta sequencing to assess whether each TCR beta V gene segment acted as functional or pseudogenic. Alongside the repertoire data, information on donor age, sex, ethnicity and CMV serostatus was compiled. A later genetic analysis took genome-wide SNP genotypes for about 55% of the 666 donors and used that subset as a discovery cohort. Every repertoire in the discovery cohort had been generated on one and the same sequencing platform. Class I and class II HLA loci were covered by the typing at four-digit resolution. The number of typed donors differed by locus: about 620-640 for A, B, C, DRB1 and DQB1; approximately 520 for DQA1; 606 for DPA1; and some 430 for DPB1. About 5 DR-DQ haplotypes were handled as single units for association and clustering, since linkage in the cohort was strong. On average, around 200,000 unique TCR beta nucleotide sequences were sequenced per donor among some 420 genotyped donors of the cohort, with roughly 18% of those sequences being non-productive. What the work shows at the level of the full study, not this receptor alone: An association between a missense DCLRE1C variant and V-gene and J-gene trimming of TCR beta chains was found in a later genetic analysis and replicated in an independent cohort. In a later analysis, several top co-occurrence clusters were reported to appear linked to parvovirus B19, influenza, CMV and Epstein-Barr virus. Correlated functional status among segregating V segments might reflect linkage disequilibrium, but an unknown experimental factor could not be ruled out. It was suggested by the authors that the approach could potentially be generalized to other disease states and immunological phenotypes. At a false discovery rate of 0.05, a later analysis linked approximately 18,000 TCR beta sequences to specific HLA alleles. A further reported finding was that TCR beta sequences accurately predicted the HLA-A and HLA-B alleles for most subjects in the first cohort. CMV serostatus was the only immune exposure information available for the cohort. Because counts were too low, approximately 18 rarely observed V segments, including chromosome 9 orphons, were excluded from the earlier analysis of some 590 of the donors. Assigning TCR associations to individual alleles was difficult when HLA alleles, especially DR and DQ, strongly co-occurred. A group of highly shared sequence variants was considered likely to be a technical artifact of the sequencing pipeline. Because HLA typing was missing for some donors at each locus, association tests included only the typed subset. Roughly uniform sequencing depth across donors was assumed in presence/absence analyses, although this assumption may not hold. Compared with the roughly 670-donor mean, donors in an Asian-associated ancestry cluster had fewer N-insertions in productive TCRs, according to a later genetic analysis. A few of the identified cytomegalovirus-associated TCR beta chains were confirmed in vitro to be specific for cytomegalovirus antigens. Broadly in line with IMGT annotations, most TCR beta V segments showed up in productive rearrangements about 87% or about 30% of the time in an earlier analysis of a few hundred of the donors. In both the original and validation cohorts, the classifier was reported to diagnose cytomegalovirus status with high specificity and sensitivity. According to a later analysis, TCR association rates differed among HLA loci, with DRB1 alleles showing the most associated TCRs and HLA-C alleles showing the fewest. According to a later analysis, most CMV-associated TCR beta chains appeared to be HLA-restricted, and the HLA associations seemed to be driven largely by CMV exposure. While some public TCRs were present in many individuals, most TCR sequences turned up only very rarely across donors. A later analysis found that HLA-associated TCR beta chains were more clonally expanded and had lower generation probabilities than equally common non-associated chains. Only TCR beta chains were sequenced in this cohort, and the absence of alpha or paired-chain data limited detectable features. A total of fewer than 200 TCR beta chains were listed by the study as associated with cytomegalovirus. Because the 87-base-pair reads could not distinguish some IMGT-functional V segments, including TRBV6-2 and TRBV6-3, those segments were excluded.

CDR1 LNHNV and CDR2 YYDKDF are derived from the germline V gene (reference sequence). V gives up 3 bases and J gives up 6 bases, and the segment between their germline ends measures 18 bases. Including cysteine and phenylalanine, the CDR3 has 15 amino acids. Only the CDR3 DNA stays, 45 bases, in frame from base 1. The library relied on the immunoSEQ multiplex PCR assay. The multiplex PCR relied on a mix of 60 forward primers for TCR Vbeta segments and 13 reverse primers for TCR Jbeta segments. A multiplex PCR assay on genomic DNA amplified the CDR3 region of rearranged TCR beta genes. The Illumina HiSeq System was used to sequence the amplified TCR beta libraries as 87-base-pair reads. The study's own analysis went as follows. In a later analysis, approximately 74 million unique TCR beta chains were counted across the roughly 670 repertoires, and roughly 11 million of these chains were shared by at least two donors. Raw reads were error-corrected and collapsed into unique sequences with a nearest-neighbor algorithm that merged closely related sequences to remove PCR and sequencing errors. To assign V, D and J gene segments, CDR3 sequences were aligned to IMGT reference sequences. Each retained sequence needed at least a six-nucleotide match to both a V gene segment and a J gene segment. Rearrangements were classified as productive when the CDR3 lacked stop codons and remained in frame with V and J, and all other rearrangements were classified as non-productive. Following IMGT convention, CDR3 was defined as the stretch from the second conserved V-encoded cysteine to the conserved J-encoded phenylalanine. The earlier analysis of a few hundred of the donors excluded any sequence lacking an unambiguous match to a single V gene segment. An earlier analysis of a few hundred of the donors classified V segments as functional when productive rearrangements were above 56.7% and as segregating when the standard deviation between donors was above 5%. A statistical classification framework was built for diagnosing cytomegalovirus status from the catalog of TCR beta chain sequences. V and J gene assignment, in a later analysis, came from comparing TCR nucleotide sequences with IMGT/GENE-DB human TR gene sequences. In a later analysis, CDR3 sequences and most-parsimonious VDJ recombination scenarios were assigned using the TCRdist pipeline. In a later analysis, each TCR beta chain was defined by its CDR3 amino acid sequence together with its V-gene family, and reads without a unique V-gene family were excluded. In a later analysis, several hundred highly shared, low-generation-probability nucleotide sequences were removed to address suspected cross-contamination and a sequencing artifact. In a later analysis, a clonal expansion index for each public chain was calculated from normalized within-repertoire ranks of inferred template counts. In a later analysis, generation probabilities were computed with a VDJ recombination model fitted to out-of-frame rearrangements, and the resulting probabilities were checked against IGoR. Hypergeometric tests were used in a later analysis to score TCR-TCR, TCR-HLA and TCR-CMV co-occurrence, with a repertoire-size bias correction applied to the TCR pairs. In a later analysis, false discovery rates were estimated by permuting HLA or CMV assignments 20 times. In a later analysis, co-occurring TCRs were grouped with DBSCAN, and TCRdist sequence similarity was added when clustering was performed within HLA-allele-positive subsets. Repertoires with fewer than 30,000 or more than 120,000 public chains, plus five repertoires with anomalous nucleotide sharing, were excluded from co-occurrence clustering. TCRdb limited this immuneACCESS table to in-frame rearrangements with V and J called. A share of clones is missing; checked studies link under half to unresolved V genes, and the rest is unexplained. That table is the source of V, J and clone size, and D and trimming were worked out from the DNA. A total of over 100,000 clones appear in this sample, around 73% of them only once. The leading ten clones occupy 1.4% to 1.5% of the sample.

The cohort comprised fewer than 750 healthy bone marrow donors. At the time of sampling, all cohort members were nominally healthy, though unrecorded immune exposures were likely present. The donor tested CMV seronegative and was one of the 352 seronegative cohort members. A peripheral blood sample was provided by each donor, and peripheral blood mononuclear cells were used for TCR beta sequencing. Genomic DNA was extracted from the blood cell samples with the Qiagen DNeasy Blood Extraction Kit. Regarding this clone: The specificity of this receptor is unknown. No much larger clone exists at a distance of one base, and base qualities are not known.

Source material: PBMCs. This clonotype originated in a female donor in good health and CMV-seronegative. The chain joins TRBV15 to TRBJ2-7; the D gene lacks a confident call. The CDR3 protein is CATSSDLLNSGEQYF. The nucleotide sequence is TGTGCCACCAGCAGTGACCTCCTGAACTCGGGCGAGCAGTACTTC. This CDR3, with the reference TRBV15 and TRBJ2-7 proteins standing in past its ends, gives the full variable domain DAMVIQNPRYQVTQFGKPVTLSCSQTLNHNVMYWYQQKSSQAPKLLFHYYDKDFNNEADTPDNFQSRRPNTSFCFLDIRSPGLGDTAMYLCATSSDLLNSGEQYFGPGTRLTVT.